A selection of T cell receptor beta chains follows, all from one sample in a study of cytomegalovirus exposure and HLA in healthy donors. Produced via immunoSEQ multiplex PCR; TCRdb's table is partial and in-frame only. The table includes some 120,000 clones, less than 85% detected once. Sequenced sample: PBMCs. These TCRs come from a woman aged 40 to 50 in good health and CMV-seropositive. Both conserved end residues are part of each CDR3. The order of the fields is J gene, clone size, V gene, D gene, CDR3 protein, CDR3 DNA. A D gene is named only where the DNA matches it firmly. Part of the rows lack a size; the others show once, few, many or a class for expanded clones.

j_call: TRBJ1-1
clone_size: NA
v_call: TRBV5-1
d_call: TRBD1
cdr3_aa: CASSFGQGSMNTEAFF
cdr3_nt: TGCGCCAGCAGCTTTGGACAGGGGTCCATGAACACTGAAGCTTTCTTT

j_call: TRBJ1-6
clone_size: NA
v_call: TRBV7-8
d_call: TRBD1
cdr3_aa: CASSLRPGQGASYNSPLHF
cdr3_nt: TGTGCCAGCAGCTTAAGACCGGGACAGGGGGCATCCTATAATTCACCCCTCCACTTT

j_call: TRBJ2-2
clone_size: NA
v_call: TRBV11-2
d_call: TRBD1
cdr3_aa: CASSLVLVGTGATGELFF
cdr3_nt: TGTGCCAGCAGCTTAGTATTGGTCGGGACAGGAGCTACCGGGGAGCTGTTTTTT

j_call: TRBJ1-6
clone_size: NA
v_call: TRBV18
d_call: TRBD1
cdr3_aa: CASSPLDRVDNSPLHF
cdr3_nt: TGTGCCAGCTCACCACTGGACAGGGTCGATAATTCACCCCTCCACTTT

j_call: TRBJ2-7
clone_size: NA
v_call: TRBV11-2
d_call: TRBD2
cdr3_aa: CASSGTSGIPREQYF
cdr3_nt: TGTGCCAGCAGCGGAACAAGCGGGATCCCCCGCGAGCAGTACTTC

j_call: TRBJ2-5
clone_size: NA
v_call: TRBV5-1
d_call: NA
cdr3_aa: CASSFFKRGPDLFPTQYF
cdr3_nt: TGCGCCAGCAGCTTCTTTAAGCGCGGGCCCGACTTATTCCCGACCCAGTACTTC

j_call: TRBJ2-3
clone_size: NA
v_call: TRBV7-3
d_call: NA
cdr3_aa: CASSLDSFTDTQYF
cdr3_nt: TGTGCCAGCAGCCTTGACAGTTTCACAGATACGCAGTATTTT

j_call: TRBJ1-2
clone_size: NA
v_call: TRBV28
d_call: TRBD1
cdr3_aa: CASSAVGTGHGYTF
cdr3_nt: TGTGCCAGCAGTGCGGTGGGGACAGGGCATGGCTACACCTTC

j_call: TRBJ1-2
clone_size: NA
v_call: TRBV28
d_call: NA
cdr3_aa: CASSGDYGYTF
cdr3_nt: TGTGCCAGCAGCGGGGACTATGGCTACACCTTC

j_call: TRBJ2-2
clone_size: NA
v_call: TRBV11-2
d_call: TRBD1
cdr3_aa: CASSLGDRPTGELFF
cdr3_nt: TGTGCCAGCAGCTTAGGGGACAGGCCCACCGGGGAGCTGTTTTTT

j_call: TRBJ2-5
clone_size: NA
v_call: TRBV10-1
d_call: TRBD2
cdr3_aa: CASSKLKPGLVKETQYF
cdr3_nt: TGCGCCAGCAGTAAACTTAAACCGGGACTAGTGAAAGAGACCCAGTACTTC

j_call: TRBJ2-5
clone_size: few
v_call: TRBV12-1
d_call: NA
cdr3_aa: CASSSPPQRGGETQYF
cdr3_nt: TGTGCCAGCAGCTCGCCCCCCCAGCGGGGGGGAGAGACCCAGTACTTC

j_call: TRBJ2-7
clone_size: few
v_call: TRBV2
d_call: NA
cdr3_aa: CASKEWTDLSEQYF
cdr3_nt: TGTGCCAGCAAAGAATGGACAGACCTTAGCGAGCAGTACTTC

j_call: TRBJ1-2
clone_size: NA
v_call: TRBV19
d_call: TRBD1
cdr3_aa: CASSATGTGSHLNYGYTF
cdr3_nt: TGTGCCAGTAGTGCCACCGGGACAGGCTCTCATCTAAACTATGGCTACACCTTC

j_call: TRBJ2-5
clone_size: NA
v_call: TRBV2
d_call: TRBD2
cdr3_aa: CASLSGDQETQYF
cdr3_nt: TGTGCCAGCCTTAGCGGGGATCAAGAGACCCAGTACTTC

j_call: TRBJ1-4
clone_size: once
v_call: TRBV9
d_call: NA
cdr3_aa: CASSVLGGTNEKLFF
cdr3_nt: TGTGCCAGCAGCGTTCTGGGGGGGACTAATGAAAAACTGTTTTTT

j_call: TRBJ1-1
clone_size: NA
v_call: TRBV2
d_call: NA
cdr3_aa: CASEGQTNTEAFF
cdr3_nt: TGTGCCAGCGAAGGACAGACGAACACTGAAGCTTTCTTT

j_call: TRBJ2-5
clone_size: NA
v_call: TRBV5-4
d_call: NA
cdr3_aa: CASSLQLTEETQYF
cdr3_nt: TGTGCCAGCAGCTTGCAACTAACTGAAGAGACCCAGTACTTC

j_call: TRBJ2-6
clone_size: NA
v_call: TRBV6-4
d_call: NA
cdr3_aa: CASSGSFEAGANVLTF
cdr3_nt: TGTGCCAGCAGTGGCTCTTTTGAGGCTGGGGCCAACGTCCTGACTTTC

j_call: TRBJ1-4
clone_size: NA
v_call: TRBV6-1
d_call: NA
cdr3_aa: CASGGRYEKLFF
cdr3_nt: TGTGCCAGTGGCGGAAGGTATGAAAAACTGTTTTTT

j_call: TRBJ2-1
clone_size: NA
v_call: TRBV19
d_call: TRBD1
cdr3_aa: CASSYDRGSVNEQFF
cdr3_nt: TGTGCCAGTAGTTACGACAGGGGGTCTGTCAATGAGCAGTTCTTC

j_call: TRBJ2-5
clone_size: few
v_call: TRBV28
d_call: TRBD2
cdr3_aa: CASSSPLGAGDNVETQYF
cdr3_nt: TGTGCCAGCAGTTCCCCCCTGGGAGCGGGAGATAATGTAGAGACCCAGTACTTC

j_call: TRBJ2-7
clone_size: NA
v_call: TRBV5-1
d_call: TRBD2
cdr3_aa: CASSLGTSTYEQYF
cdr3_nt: TGCGCCAGCAGCTTAGGGACTAGTACCTACGAGCAGTACTTC

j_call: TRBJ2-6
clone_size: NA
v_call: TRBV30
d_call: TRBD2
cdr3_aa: CASVTLGGGGESGANVLTF
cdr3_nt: TGTGCCTCGGTCACTTTGGGGGGGGGAGGTGAGTCTGGGGCCAACGTCCTGACTTTC

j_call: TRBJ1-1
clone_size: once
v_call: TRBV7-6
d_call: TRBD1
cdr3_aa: CASSLEDRGLRNTEAFF
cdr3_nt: TGTGCCAGCAGCTTAGAGGACAGGGGATTAAGGAACACTGAAGCTTTCTTT

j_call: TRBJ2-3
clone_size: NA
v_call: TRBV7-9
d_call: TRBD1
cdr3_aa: CASSLAQGETDTQYF
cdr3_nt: TGTGCCAGCAGCTTAGCGCAGGGGGAGACAGATACGCAGTATTTT

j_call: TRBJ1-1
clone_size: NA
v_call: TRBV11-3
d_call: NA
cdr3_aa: CASSLGAYKGRGTEAFF
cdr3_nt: TGTGCCAGCAGCTTAGGGGCATACAAGGGTCGCGGGACTGAAGCTTTCTTT

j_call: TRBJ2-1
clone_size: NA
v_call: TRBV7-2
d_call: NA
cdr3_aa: CASSSGLGRGNEQFF
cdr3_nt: TGTGCCAGCAGCTCGGGACTAGGCAGGGGGAATGAGCAGTTCTTC

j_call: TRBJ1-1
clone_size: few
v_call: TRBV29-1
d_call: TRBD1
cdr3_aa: CSVEGGEAGGGQAFF
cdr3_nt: TGCAGCGTTGAAGGAGGGGAGGCAGGGGGCGGTCAAGCTTTCTTT

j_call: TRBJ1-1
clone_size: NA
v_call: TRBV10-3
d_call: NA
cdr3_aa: CASNEGMGRTEAFF
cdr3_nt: TGTGCCAGCAATGAGGGAATGGGGAGGACTGAAGCTTTCTTT

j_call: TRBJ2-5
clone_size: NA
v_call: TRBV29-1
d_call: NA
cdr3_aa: CSVVWGQTQYF
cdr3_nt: TGCAGCGTTGTCTGGGGCCAGACCCAGTACTTC

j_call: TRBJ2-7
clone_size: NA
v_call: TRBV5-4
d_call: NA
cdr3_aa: CASSLGSGGRVEYEQYF
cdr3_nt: TGTGCCAGCAGCTTGGGGTCCGGTGGGCGGGTAGAATACGAGCAGTACTTC

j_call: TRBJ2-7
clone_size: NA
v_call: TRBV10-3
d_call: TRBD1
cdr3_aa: CAISDFYRGHEQYF
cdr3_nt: TGTGCCATCAGTGATTTTTACAGGGGGCACGAGCAGTACTTC

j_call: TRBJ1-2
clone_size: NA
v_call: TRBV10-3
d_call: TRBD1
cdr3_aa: CAISPGQGLRYGYTF
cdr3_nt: TGTGCCATCAGTCCGGGACAGGGTCTTCGCTATGGCTACACCTTC

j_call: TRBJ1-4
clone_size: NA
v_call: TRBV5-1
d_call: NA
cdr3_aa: CASSESAATNEKLFF
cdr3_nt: TGCGCCAGCAGTGAGAGTGCCGCAACTAATGAAAAACTGTTTTTT

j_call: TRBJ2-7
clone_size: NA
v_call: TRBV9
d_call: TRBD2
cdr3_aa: CASSVGPIRTSGSKYEQYF
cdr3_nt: TGTGCCAGCAGCGTAGGGCCGATCCGAACTAGCGGGAGTAAATACGAGCAGTACTTC

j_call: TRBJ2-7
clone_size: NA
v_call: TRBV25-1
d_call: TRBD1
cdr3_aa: CASSEPGQGGEQYF
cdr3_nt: TGTGCCAGCAGTGAACCGGGACAGGGCGGCGAGCAGTACTTC

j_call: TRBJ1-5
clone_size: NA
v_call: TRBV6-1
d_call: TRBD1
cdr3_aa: CASSGQGANNQPQHF
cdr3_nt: TGTGCCAGCAGCGGACAGGGGGCGAACAATCAGCCCCAGCATTTT

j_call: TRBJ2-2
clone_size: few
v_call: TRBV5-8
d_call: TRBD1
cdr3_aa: CASNPGTGGLTGELFF
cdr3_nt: TGTGCCAGCAACCCCGGGACAGGGGGCCTCACCGGGGAGCTGTTTTTT

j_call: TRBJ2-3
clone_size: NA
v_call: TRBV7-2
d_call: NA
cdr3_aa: CASSLEFIVGGITDTQYF
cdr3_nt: TGTGCCAGCAGCTTAGAATTTATCGTGGGGGGTATCACAGATACGCAGTATTTT

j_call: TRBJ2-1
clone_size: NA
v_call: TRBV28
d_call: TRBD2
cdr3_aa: CASSPPSGRLYNEQFF
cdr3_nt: TGTGCCAGCAGTCCACCTAGCGGGAGACTTTACAATGAGCAGTTCTTC

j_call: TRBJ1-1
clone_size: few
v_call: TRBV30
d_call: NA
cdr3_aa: CAWKPAGAGTAFF
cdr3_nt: TGTGCCTGGAAACCCGCGGGGGCAGGGACGGCTTTCTTT

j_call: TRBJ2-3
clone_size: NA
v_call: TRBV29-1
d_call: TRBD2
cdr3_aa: CSVEGRLAGVGDTQYF
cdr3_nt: TGCAGCGTTGAAGGGCGGCTAGCGGGGGTTGGAGATACGCAGTATTTT

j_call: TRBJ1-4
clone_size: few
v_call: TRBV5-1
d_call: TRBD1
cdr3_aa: CASSLVWQGVTNEKLFF
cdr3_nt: TGCGCCAGCAGCTTGGTTTGGCAGGGGGTAACTAATGAAAAACTGTTTTTT

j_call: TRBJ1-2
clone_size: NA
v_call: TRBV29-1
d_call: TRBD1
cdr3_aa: CSVGPGTGDGYTF
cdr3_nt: TGCAGCGTTGGACCCGGGACAGGGGATGGCTACACCTTC